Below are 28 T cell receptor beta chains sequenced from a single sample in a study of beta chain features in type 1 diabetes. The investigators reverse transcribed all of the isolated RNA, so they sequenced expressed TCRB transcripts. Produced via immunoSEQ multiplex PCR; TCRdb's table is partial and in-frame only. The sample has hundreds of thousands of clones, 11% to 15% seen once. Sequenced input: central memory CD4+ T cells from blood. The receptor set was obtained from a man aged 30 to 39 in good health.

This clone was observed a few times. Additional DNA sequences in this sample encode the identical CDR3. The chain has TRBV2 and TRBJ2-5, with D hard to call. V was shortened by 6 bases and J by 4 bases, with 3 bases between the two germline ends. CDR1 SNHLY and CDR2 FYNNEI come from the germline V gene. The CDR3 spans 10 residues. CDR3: CASSLETQYF. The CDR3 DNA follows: TGTGCCAGCAGCTTAGAGACCCAGTACTTC. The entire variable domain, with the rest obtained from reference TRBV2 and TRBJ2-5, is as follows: EPEVTQTPSHQVTQMGQEVILRCVPISNHLYFYWYRQILGQKVEFLVSFYNNEISEKSEIFDDQFSVERPDGSNFTLKIRSTKLEDSAMYFCASSLETQYFGPGTRLLVL.

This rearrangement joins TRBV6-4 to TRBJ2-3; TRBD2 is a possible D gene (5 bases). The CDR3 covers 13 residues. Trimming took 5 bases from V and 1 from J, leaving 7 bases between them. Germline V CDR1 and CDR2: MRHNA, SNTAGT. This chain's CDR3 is CASSHSGTDTQYF. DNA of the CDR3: TGTGCCAGCAGTCATAGCGGCACAGATACGCAGTATTTT.

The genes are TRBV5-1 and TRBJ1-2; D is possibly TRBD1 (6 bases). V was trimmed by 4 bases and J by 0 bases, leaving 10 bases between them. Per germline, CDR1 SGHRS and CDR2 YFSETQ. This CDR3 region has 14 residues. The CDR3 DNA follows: TGCGCCAGCAGCAAGGGGGATTCTAACTATGGCTACACCTTC. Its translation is CASSKGDSNYGYTF.

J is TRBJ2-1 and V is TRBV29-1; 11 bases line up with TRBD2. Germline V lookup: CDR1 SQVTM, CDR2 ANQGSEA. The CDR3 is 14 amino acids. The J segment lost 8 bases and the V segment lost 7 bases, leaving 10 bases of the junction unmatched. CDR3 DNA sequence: TGCAGCGGAGTTGGTGCTAGCGGGAGGTATGAGCAGTTCTTC. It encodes CSGVGASGRYEQFF.

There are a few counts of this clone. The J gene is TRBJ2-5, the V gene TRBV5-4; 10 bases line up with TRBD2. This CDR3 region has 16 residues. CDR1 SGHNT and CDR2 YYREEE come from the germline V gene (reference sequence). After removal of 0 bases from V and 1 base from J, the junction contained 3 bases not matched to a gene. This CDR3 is CASSLAASGGQETQYF. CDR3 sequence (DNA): TGTGCCAGCAGCTTGGCGGCTAGCGGGGGCCAAGAGACCCAGTACTTC.

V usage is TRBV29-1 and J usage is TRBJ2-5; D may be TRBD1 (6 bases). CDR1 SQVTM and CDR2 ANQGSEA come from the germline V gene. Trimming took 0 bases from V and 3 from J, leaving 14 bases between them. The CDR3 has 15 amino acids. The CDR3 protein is CSVEDHGTFEETQYF. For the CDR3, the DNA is TGCAGCGTTGAAGATCACGGGACATTCGAAGAGACCCAGTACTTC.

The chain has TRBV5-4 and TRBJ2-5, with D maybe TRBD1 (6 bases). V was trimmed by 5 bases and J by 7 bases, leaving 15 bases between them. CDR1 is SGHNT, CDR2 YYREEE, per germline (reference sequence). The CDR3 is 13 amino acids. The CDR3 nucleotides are TGTGCCAGCAGGCCCGACAGGAGTTGGACCCAGTACTTC. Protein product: CASRPDRSWTQYF.

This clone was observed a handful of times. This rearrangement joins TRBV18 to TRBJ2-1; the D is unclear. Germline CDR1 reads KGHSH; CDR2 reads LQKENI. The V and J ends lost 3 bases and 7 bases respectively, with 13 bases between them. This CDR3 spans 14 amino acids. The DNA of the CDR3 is TGTGCCAGCTCACCGGGATCGGGTAGAAATGAGCAGTTCTTC. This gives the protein CASSPGSGRNEQFF.

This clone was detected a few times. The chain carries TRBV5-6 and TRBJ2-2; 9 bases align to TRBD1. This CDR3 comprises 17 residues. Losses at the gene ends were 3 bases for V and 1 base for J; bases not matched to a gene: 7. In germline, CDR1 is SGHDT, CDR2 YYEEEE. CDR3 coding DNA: TGTGCCAGCAGCTCGGCGGGACAGGGACTGAACACCGGGGAGCTGTTTTTT. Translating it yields CASSSAGQGLNTGELFF.

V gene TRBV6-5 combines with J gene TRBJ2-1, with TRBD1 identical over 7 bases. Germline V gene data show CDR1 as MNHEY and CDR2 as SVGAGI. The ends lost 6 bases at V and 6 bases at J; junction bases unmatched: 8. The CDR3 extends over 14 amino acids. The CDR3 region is CASSRATGSNEQFF. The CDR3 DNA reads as TGTGCCAGCAGCCGAGCGACAGGGTCCAATGAGCAGTTCTTC.

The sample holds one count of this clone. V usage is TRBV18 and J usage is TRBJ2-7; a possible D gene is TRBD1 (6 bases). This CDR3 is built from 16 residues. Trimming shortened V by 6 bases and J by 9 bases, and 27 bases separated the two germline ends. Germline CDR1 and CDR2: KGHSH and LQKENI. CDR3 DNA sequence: TGTGCCAGCTCGCTTTCTAACCCGGCATCAGGGGTAGGGCAGTACTTC. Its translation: CASSLSNPASGVGQYF. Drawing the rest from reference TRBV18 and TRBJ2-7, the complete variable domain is NAGVMQNPRHLVRRRGQEARLRCSPMKGHSHVYWYRQLPEEGLKFMVYLQKENIIDESGMPKERFSAEFPKEGPSILRIQQVVRGDSAAYFCASSLSNPASGVGQYFGPGTRLTVT.

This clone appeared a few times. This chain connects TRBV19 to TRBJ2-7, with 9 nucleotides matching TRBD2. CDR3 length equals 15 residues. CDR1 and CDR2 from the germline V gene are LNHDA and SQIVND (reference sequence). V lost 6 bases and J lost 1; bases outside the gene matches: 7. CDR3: CASREQRGASYEQYF. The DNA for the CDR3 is TGTGCCAGTAGGGAGCAGCGGGGGGCGTCCTACGAGCAGTACTTC.

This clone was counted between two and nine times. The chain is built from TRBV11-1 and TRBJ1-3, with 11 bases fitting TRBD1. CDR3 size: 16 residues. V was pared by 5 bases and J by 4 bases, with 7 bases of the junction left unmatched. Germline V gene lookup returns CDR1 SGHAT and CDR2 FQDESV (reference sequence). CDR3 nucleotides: TGTGCCAGCAGCAGAAAGGACAGGGGGCACGGAAACACCATATATTTT. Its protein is CASSRKDRGHGNTIYF.

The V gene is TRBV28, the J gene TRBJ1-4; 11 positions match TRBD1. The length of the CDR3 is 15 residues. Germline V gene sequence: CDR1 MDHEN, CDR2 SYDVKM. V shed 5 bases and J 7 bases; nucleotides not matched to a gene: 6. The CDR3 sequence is CASSRRTGGVEKLFF. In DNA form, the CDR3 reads TGTGCCAGCAGTCGAAGGACAGGGGGCGTTGAAAAACTGTTTTTT. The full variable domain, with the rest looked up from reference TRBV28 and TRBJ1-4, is DVKVTQSSRYLVKRTGEKVFLECVQDMDHENMFWYRQDPGLGLRLIYFSYDVKMKEKGDIPEGYSVSREKKERFSLILESASTNQTSMYLCASSRRTGGVEKLFFGSGTQLSVL.

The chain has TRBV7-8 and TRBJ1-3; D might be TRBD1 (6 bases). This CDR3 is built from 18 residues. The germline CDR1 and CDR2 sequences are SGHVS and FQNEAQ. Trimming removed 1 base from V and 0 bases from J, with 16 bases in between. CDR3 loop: CASSLDARTAYSGNTIYF. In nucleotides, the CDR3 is TGTGCCAGCAGCTTAGACGCCCGGACAGCTTACTCTGGAAACACCATATATTTT.

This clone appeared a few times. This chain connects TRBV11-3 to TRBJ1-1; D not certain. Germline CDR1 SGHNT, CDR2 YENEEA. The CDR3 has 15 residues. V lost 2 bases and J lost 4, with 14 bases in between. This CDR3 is CASSLRLPLPTEAFF. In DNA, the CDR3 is TGTGCCAGCAGCTTACGTCTCCCGTTGCCCACTGAAGCTTTCTTT.

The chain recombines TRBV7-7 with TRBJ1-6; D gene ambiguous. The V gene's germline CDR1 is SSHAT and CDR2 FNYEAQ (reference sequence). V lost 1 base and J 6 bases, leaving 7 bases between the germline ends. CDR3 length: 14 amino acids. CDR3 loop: CASSLGSINSPLHF. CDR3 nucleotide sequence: TGTGCCAGCAGCTTAGGCTCTATTAATTCACCCCTCCACTTT.

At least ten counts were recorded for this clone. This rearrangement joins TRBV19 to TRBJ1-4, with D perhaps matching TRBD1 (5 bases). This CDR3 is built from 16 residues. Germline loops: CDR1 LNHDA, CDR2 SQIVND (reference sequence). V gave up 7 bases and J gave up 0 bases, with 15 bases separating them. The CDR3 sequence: CASTQGRGATNEKLFF. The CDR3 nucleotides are TGTGCCAGTACCCAGGGACGGGGGGCAACTAATGAAAAACTGTTTTTT.

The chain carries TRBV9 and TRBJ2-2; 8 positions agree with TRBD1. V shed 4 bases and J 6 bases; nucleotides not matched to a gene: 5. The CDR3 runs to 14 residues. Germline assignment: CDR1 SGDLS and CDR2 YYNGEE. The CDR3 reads CASSPDRGAGELFF. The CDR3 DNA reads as TGTGCCAGCAGCCCAGACAGGGGAGCCGGGGAGCTGTTTTTT.

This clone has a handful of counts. CDR3 DNA sequence: TGTGCCAGCCAGGGGGTTCGGACAGATACGCAGTATTTT. Amino acid sequence: CASQGVRTDTQYF. This chain joins TRBV6-1 and TRBJ2-3, with 7 bases aligning to TRBD1. The CDR3 is 13 amino acids. CDR1 is MNHNS, CDR2 SASEGT, per germline. With V trimmed by 8 bases and J by 3 bases, 5 bases remained unmatched.

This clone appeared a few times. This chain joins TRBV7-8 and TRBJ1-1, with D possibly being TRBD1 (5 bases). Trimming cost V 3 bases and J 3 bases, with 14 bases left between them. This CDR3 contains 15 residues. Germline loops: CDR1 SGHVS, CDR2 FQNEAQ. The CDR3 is CASSFSGRGYTEAFF. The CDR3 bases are TGTGCCAGCAGCTTTAGTGGGCGGGGGTACACTGAAGCTTTCTTT.

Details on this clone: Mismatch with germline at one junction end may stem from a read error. Here the CDR3 DNA reads TGTGCTAGCAGCCTGGACAGAAACACCGGGGAGCTGTTTTTT. Amino acids: CASSLDRNTGELFF. The chain carries TRBV7-7 and TRBJ2-2; D is possibly TRBD1 (6 bases). CDR3 length: 14 amino acids. CDR1 is SSHAT, CDR2 FNYEAQ, per germline (reference sequence).

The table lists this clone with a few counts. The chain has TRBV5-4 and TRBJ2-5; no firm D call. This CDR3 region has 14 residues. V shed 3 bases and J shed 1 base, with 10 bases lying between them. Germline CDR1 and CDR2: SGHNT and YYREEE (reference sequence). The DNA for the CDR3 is TGTGCCAGCAGCTCCCTTAAGGTCCAAGAGACCCAGTACTTC. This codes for CASSSLKVQETQYF.

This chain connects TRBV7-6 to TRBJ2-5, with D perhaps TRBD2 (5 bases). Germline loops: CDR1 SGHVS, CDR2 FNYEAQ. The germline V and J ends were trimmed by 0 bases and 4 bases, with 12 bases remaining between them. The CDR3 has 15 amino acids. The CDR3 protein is CASSLASGWIETQYF. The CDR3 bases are TGTGCCAGCAGCTTAGCATCGGGGTGGATAGAGACCCAGTACTTC.

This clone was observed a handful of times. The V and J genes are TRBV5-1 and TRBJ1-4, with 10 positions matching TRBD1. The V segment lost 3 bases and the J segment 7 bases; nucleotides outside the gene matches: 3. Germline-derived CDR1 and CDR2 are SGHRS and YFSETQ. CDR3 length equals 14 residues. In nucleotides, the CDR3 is TGCGCCAGCAGCTCCGGGACAGGGGCTGAAAAACTGTTTTTT. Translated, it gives CASSSGTGAEKLFF.

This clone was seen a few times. CDR3 sequence reads: CASSQDPSRRGLFF. CDR3 DNA: TGCGCCAGCAGCCAAGATCCTTCCAGAAGGGGACTGTTTTTT. The chain carries TRBV4-1 and TRBJ1-4; D possibly corresponds to TRBD1 (5 bases). In germline, CDR1 is MGHRA, CDR2 YSYEKL. This CDR3 is built from 14 residues. V lost 0 bases and J 13 bases, leaving 15 bases between the germline ends.

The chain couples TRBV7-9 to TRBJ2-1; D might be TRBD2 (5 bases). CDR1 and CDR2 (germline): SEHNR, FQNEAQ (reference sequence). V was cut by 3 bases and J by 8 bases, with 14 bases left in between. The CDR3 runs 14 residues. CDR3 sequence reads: CASSFAVWGDEQFF. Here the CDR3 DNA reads TGTGCCAGCAGCTTCGCCGTTTGGGGAGATGAGCAGTTCTTC.

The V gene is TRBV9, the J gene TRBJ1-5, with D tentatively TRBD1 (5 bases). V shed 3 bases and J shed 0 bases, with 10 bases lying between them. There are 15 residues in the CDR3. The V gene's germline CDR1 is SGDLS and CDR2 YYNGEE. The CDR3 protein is CASSATGNSNQPQHF. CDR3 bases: TGTGCCAGCAGCGCCACAGGTAATAGCAATCAGCCCCAGCATTTT.